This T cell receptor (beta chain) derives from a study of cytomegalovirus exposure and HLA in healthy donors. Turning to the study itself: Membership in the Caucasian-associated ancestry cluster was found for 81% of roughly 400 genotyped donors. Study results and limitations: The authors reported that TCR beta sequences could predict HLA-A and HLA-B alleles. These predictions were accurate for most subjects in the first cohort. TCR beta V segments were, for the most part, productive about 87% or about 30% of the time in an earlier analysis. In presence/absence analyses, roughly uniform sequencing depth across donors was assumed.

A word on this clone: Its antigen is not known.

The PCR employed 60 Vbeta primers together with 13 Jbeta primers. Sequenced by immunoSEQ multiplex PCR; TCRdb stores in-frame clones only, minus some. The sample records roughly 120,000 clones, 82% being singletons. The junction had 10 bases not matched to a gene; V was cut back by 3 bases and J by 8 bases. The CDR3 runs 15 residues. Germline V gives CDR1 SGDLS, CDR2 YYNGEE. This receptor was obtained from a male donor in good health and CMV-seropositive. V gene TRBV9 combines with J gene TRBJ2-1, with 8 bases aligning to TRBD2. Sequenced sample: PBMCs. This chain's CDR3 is CASSAGGGRFDEQFF. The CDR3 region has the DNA TGTGCCAGCAGCGCCGGGGGCGGGAGGTTCGATGAGCAGTTCTTC.